Below are 20 T cell receptor beta chains sequenced from a single sample in a study of spatial heterogeneity in lung cancer. This sample's time point: sample taken at primary tumor resection. TCRdb redid the calling of the 5' RACE reads with MiXCR, one entry per CDR3 protein. The sample holds about 22,000 distinct CDR3 sequences, around 4.6% seen once. The source was PBMCs, collected at surgery. The receptor source for this set is a male donor with early-stage non-small cell lung cancer.

This clonotype was observed many times. The chain couples TRBV6-5 to TRBJ1-1, with unresolved D. The ends were cut back, 2 bases at V and 2 bases at J, with 6 bases in the middle. There are 13 residues in the CDR3. Germline CDR1 and CDR2: MNHEY and SVGAGI. DNA for the CDR3: TGTGCCAGCAGTTACGAGGTTAACACTGAAGCTTTCTTT. It is translated as CASSYEVNTEAFF.

The chain joins TRBV6-5 to TRBJ2-7; the D gene is possibly TRBD1 (6 bases). The ends were cut back, 7 bases at V and 1 base at J, with 17 bases in the middle. The length of the CDR3 is 15 residues. Germline lookup yields CDR1 MNHEY and CDR2 SVGAGI. CDR3 DNA: TGTGCCAGCAAAATAGGACAGCCACATTCCTACGAGCAGTACTTC. This translates into CASKIGQPHSYEQYF.

This clonotype was counted many times. The V gene is TRBV28, the J gene TRBJ2-5; TRBD1 matches at 10 bases. This CDR3 spans 15 amino acids. J lost 1 base, V lost 4 bases, and 3 bases had no gene match. From germline, CDR1 is MDHEN and CDR2 SYDVKM. In nucleotides, the CDR3 is TGTGCCAGCAGTTCCCGGGACAGGGGCCAAGAGACCCAGTACTTC. The encoded protein is CASSSRDRGQETQYF.

This clonotype showed up many times. V usage is TRBV11-1 and J usage is TRBJ1-6; D ambiguous. CDR1 and CDR2 from the germline V gene are SGHAT and FQDESV (reference sequence). This CDR3 has 13 residues. The V and J ends lost 5 bases and 8 bases respectively, with 10 bases between them. DNA for the CDR3: TGTGCCAGCAGCCCATTCGTGGATTCACCCCTCCACTTT. Its protein is CASSPFVDSPLHF.

In this sample, this clonotype turned up many times. This rearrangement joins TRBV25-1 to TRBJ2-7, with D perhaps TRBD2 (5 bases). The V end was cut by 3 bases, the J end by 3 bases, with 9 bases between. This CDR3 spans 13 amino acids. Germline CDR1 reads MGHDK; CDR2 reads SYGVNS. As DNA, the CDR3 is TGTGCCAGCAGTGAGGGAGTTGGCTACGAGCAGTACTTC. This sequence encodes CASSEGVGYEQYF.

This clonotype is deemed medium-sized. V and J are TRBV7-9 and TRBJ1-1, with D tentatively TRBD1 (5 bases). The CDR3 is made up of 14 amino acids. V lost 5 bases and J lost 0, with 10 bases in between. CDR1 and CDR2 (germline): SEHNR, FQNEAQ (reference sequence). CDR3 DNA sequence: TGTGCCAGCAGCCGAGCGACAGTGAACACTGAAGCTTTCTTT. Translation gives CASSRATVNTEAFF.

The chain joins TRBV24-1 to TRBJ2-2; D ambiguous. The CDR3 loop spans 13 amino acids. With 7 bases removed from V and 0 bases from J, the gap between germline ends came to 5 bases. CDR1 is KGHDR and CDR2 is SFDVKD in the germline V gene. The CDR3: CATSLSNTGELFF. The CDR3 DNA reads TGTGCCACCAGCTTGTCGAACACCGGGGAGCTGTTTTTT.

This clonotype was seen ten or more times. The chain has TRBV5-5 and TRBJ2-1; perhaps TRBD1 as D (6 bases). The CDR3 spans 15 residues. Between the trimmed V and J ends, which lost 0 bases and 5 bases, there was a span of 12 bases. CDR1 is SGHKS, CDR2 YYEKEE, per germline (reference sequence). CDR3 sequence: CASSLATDRNNEQFF. The CDR3 DNA reads TGTGCCAGCAGCTTGGCCACGGACAGAAACAATGAGCAGTTCTTC.

This clonotype was counted only a few times. The CDR3 DNA sequence: TGCGCCAGCAGCTCGGGGGACTACAGGAACACTGAAGCTTTCTTT. It encodes CASSSGDYRNTEAFF. The chain recombines TRBV5-1 with TRBJ1-1; D may be TRBD1 (5 bases). V was clipped by 3 bases and J by 1 base, with 13 bases between them. Germline loops: CDR1 SGHRS, CDR2 YFSETQ. This CDR3 region has 15 residues.

This clonotype was counted many times. The rearrangement joins TRBV5-6 to TRBJ1-2, with a possible D match to TRBD1 (6 bases). Germline lookup yields CDR1 SGHDT and CDR2 YYEEEE. CDR3 length: 14 residues. Trimming removed 5 bases at V and 0 bases at J, with 11 bases between. The CDR3 protein is CASRPTGPNYGYTF. The CDR3 DNA reads TGTGCCAGCAGGCCGACAGGCCCTAACTATGGCTACACCTTC.

This clonotype came up many times. The chain carries TRBV29-1 and TRBJ1-5; unclear D gene. This CDR3 has 12 residues. Germline CDR1 SQVTM, CDR2 ANQGSEA. V shed 5 bases and J shed 2 bases, with 7 bases lying between them. CDR3 region: CSVTNGNQPQHF. The CDR3 DNA is TGCAGCGTTACGAATGGCAATCAGCCCCAGCATTTT.

This clonotype has ten or more counts. This chain joins TRBV4-1 and TRBJ2-3, with a possible D match to TRBD2 (6 bases). The CDR3 totals 18 residues. The germline CDR1 and CDR2 sequences are MGHRA and YSYEKL. V was clipped by 0 bases and J by 2 bases, with 18 bases between them. CDR3 nucleotide sequence: TGCGCCAGCAGCCAAGATCATAGCGCTGGGACTTTCACAGATACGCAGTATTTT. Protein sequence: CASSQDHSAGTFTDTQYF.

Many counts were recorded for this clonotype. The chain combines TRBV5-1 with TRBJ2-7, with TRBD1 matching over 9 bases. With V trimmed by 4 bases and J by 0 bases, 5 bases remained unmatched. Germline CDR1 is SGHRS and CDR2 is YFSETQ. The CDR3 loop spans 15 amino acids. The CDR3 here is CASSRTGASSYEQYF. In DNA form, the CDR3 reads TGCGCCAGCAGCCGGACAGGGGCCAGCTCCTACGAGCAGTACTTC.

This clonotype has ten or more counts. The gene calls are TRBV7-2 and TRBJ2-3, with TRBD2 as a possible D gene (5 bases). The CDR3 is made up of 14 amino acids. The germline V and J ends were trimmed by 5 bases and 6 bases, with 15 bases remaining between them. The V gene's germline CDR1 is SGHTA and CDR2 FQGNSA. The CDR3 DNA reads as TGTGCCAGCAGCGAGGACTGGGTAGGGGATACGCAGTATTTT. This codes for CASSEDWVGDTQYF.

This clonotype was found many times. CDR3 DNA sequence: TGTGCCAGCAGAAACCCGGGGGGTGCCTACAATGAGCAGTTCTTC. Its translation: CASRNPGGAYNEQFF. The chain recombines TRBV6-1 with TRBJ2-1, with 7 bases matching TRBD2. This CDR3 has 15 amino acids. Trimming took 6 bases from V and 2 from J; bases not matched to a gene: 7. Germline V lookup: CDR1 MNHNS, CDR2 SASEGT.

The table lists this clonotype with a few counts. CDR3 amino acids: CSARDPNGRSTDTQYF. The CDR3, as DNA: TGCAGTGCTAGAGATCCGAACGGGAGGAGCACAGATACGCAGTATTTT. The chain joins TRBV20-1 to TRBJ2-3; 7 bases agree with TRBD2. The length of the CDR3 is 16 residues. The germline V gene encodes CDR1 DFQATT and CDR2 SNEGSKA (reference sequence). Unmatched junction bases numbered 6, after V lost 0 bases and J lost 0 bases.

This clonotype showed up many times. The chain links TRBV18 to TRBJ2-3; 8 bases fit TRBD2. Germline V lookup: CDR1 KGHSH, CDR2 LQKENI. The CDR3 is made up of 15 amino acids. V lost 4 bases to trimming and J lost 5 bases; unmatched junction nucleotides: 8. The CDR3 DNA sequence: TGTGCCAGCTCACGCCCGGGACTAGGGGTAGATACGCAGTATTTT. It yields the protein CASSRPGLGVDTQYF.

The chain is built from TRBV7-9 and TRBJ2-6, with 7 positions matching TRBD1. J gave up 1 base and V 1 base, and 4 bases lay outside the gene matches. In germline, CDR1 is SEHNR, CDR2 FQNEAQ (reference sequence). The CDR3 contains 17 residues. The CDR3 DNA follows: TGTGCCAGCAGCTTAGGAAACAGGGGATCTGGGGCCAACGTCCTGACTTTC. Translated: CASSLGNRGSGANVLTF.

This clonotype was seen ten or more times. V is TRBV12-3 or TRBV12-4 and J is TRBJ2-5; the D gene is possibly TRBD1 (7 bases). Trimming removed 2 bases at V and 4 bases at J, with 17 bases between. There are 16 residues in the CDR3. The CDR3 spells CASSLRSGGLRETQYF. CDR3 DNA: TGTGCCAGCAGTTTAAGGTCAGGGGGACTCCGAGAGACCCAGTACTTC.

The chain recombines TRBV6-1 with TRBJ1-6; D gene unclear. Trimming left V 4 bases short and J 4 bases short, with 5 bases between. Germline V gene sequence: CDR1 MNHNS, CDR2 SASEGT. The CDR3 sequence is 13 residues long. The CDR3 sequence is CASSGQYNSPLHF. The CDR3 DNA follows: TGTGCCAGCAGTGGCCAATATAATTCACCCCTCCACTTT.